A single sample gave rise to the 15 T cell receptor beta chains below, sequenced in a study of PD-1 blockade in classical Hodgkin lymphoma. The assay was immunoSEQ multiplex PCR, and TCRdb's table has in-frame clones only and misses some. The sample holds 90,000 or so clones, about three quarters seen once. The time point is: cycle 4 day 1 (C4D1), after five to seven weeks of nivolumab. In every patient, relapse followed autologous stem cell transplantation, while exposure to brentuximab vedotin differed. Sample: peripheral blood mononuclear cells (PBMCs), taken before the fourth cycle of nivolumab. The receptor set was obtained from a human donor with classical Hodgkin lymphoma.

The chain uses TRBV30 and TRBJ2-6; no firm D call. This CDR3 is built from 14 residues. The germline V gene encodes CDR1 GTSNPN and CDR2 SVGIG (reference sequence). V was clipped by 2 bases and J by 4 bases, with 9 bases between them. The CDR3 loop is CAWSPGSGANVLTF. Written as DNA, the CDR3 is TGTGCCTGGAGTCCCGGTTCCGGGGCCAACGTCCTGACTTTC.

This clone was seen a few times. The chain has TRBV19 and TRBJ2-7; D uncertain. V was trimmed by 1 base and J by 0 bases, leaving 7 bases between them. The CDR3 runs 14 residues. Germline V gene sequence: CDR1 LNHDA, CDR2 SQIVND (reference sequence). CDR3 sequence: CASSIGELSYEQYF. The CDR3 nucleotides are TGTGCCAGTAGTATAGGGGAACTCTCCTACGAGCAGTACTTC. The full variable domain, rest sourced from reference TRBV19 and TRBJ2-7, is DGGITQSPKYLFRKEGQNVTLSCEQNLNHDAMYWYRQDPGQGLRLIYYSQIVNDFQKGDIAEGYSVSREKKESFPLTVTSAQKNPTAFYLCASSIGELSYEQYFGPGTRLTVT.

This chain links TRBV29-1 with TRBJ1-2; TRBD1 agrees at 9 bases. V gave up 6 bases and J gave up 6 bases; unmatched junction bases: 8. This CDR3 is built from 13 residues. In germline, CDR1 is SQVTM, CDR2 ANQGSEA. The CDR3 DNA reads as TGCAGCGTGAGTCCGGGACAGGGAGATGGCTACACCTTC. The encoded protein is CSVSPGQGDGYTF. The variable domain in full, with the rest retrieved from reference TRBV29-1 and TRBJ1-2, is SAVISQKPSRDICQRGTSLTIQCQVDSQVTMMFWYRQQPGQSLTLIATANQGSEATYESGFVIDKFPISRPNLTFSTLTVSNMSPEDSSIYLCSVSPGQGDGYTFGSGTRLTVV.

The rearrangement joins TRBV11-2 to TRBJ2-2; possibly TRBD1 for D (6 bases). Looked up from germline, CDR1 is SGHAT and CDR2 is FQNNGV. The CDR3 consists of 14 residues. The germline V and J ends were trimmed by 5 bases and 4 bases, with 11 bases remaining between them. Written as DNA, the CDR3 is TGTGCCAGCAGCCCCGACAGGACCACCGGGGAGCTGTTTTTT. This codes for CASSPDRTTGELFF.

The chain uses TRBV5-1 and TRBJ1-4; 7 nucleotides match TRBD1. The CDR3 length is 16 residues. V trimming: 4 bases; J trimming: 2 bases; junction bases outside the gene matches: 8. Germline-derived CDR1 and CDR2 are SGHRS and YFSETQ. The CDR3: CASSPRRGATNEKLFF. CDR3 DNA: TGCGCCAGCAGCCCTCGCAGGGGGGCCACTAATGAAAAACTGTTTTTT.

The rearrangement uses TRBV9 and TRBJ1-1, with a possible D match to TRBD1 (5 bases). Germline V gene lookup returns CDR1 SGDLS and CDR2 YYNGEE. Trimming took 0 bases from V and 3 from J, leaving 9 bases between them. The CDR3 length is 14 residues. The CDR3 is CASSVVVGHTEAFF. CDR3 bases: TGTGCCAGCAGCGTAGTGGTGGGGCACACTGAAGCTTTCTTT.

This chain uses TRBV5-1 with TRBJ2-3; 10 nucleotides align to TRBD2. There are 16 residues in the CDR3. Germline CDR1 reads SGHRS; CDR2 reads YFSETQ. V lost 0 bases to trimming and J lost 3 bases; unmatched junction nucleotides: 4. CDR3 in amino acids: CASSLASGGITDTQYF. CDR3 DNA: TGCGCCAGCAGCTTGGCTAGCGGGGGAATTACAGATACGCAGTATTTT.

The gene calls are TRBV10-3 and TRBJ1-1; D not certain. The V end lost 3 bases, the J end lost 6 bases, and 11 bases lay between the germline ends. The CDR3 contains 13 residues. Per the germline V gene, CDR1 is ENHRY and CDR2 is SYGVKD. CDR3 sequence reads: CAISEFSPAEAFF. CDR3 sequence (DNA): TGTGCCATCAGTGAATTTAGCCCTGCTGAAGCTTTCTTT.

This clone was found once. The chain employs TRBV11-2 and TRBJ2-3; the D gene is possibly TRBD1 (6 bases). Germline V gene data show CDR1 as SGHAT and CDR2 as FQNNGV. There are 17 residues in the CDR3. Deletions cut 2 bases from V and 1 base from J, with 16 bases between. The DNA for the CDR3 is TGTGCCAGCAGCTTACCATACAGGGCCCCACGCACAGATACGCAGTATTTT. This codes for CASSLPYRAPRTDTQYF.

The chain uses TRBV18 and TRBJ2-3; 8 positions agree with TRBD2. CDR1 is KGHSH and CDR2 is LQKENI in the germline V gene. The length of the CDR3 is 18 residues. After removal of 3 bases from V and 6 bases from J, the junction contained 17 bases not matched to a gene. CDR3 coding DNA: TGTGCCAGCTCACCCCGCCCCGGGGGGGGCTTTGTTGTGGATACGCAGTATTTT. Protein product: CASSPRPGGGFVVDTQYF.

The chain links TRBV6-5 to TRBJ1-3, with D perhaps matching TRBD1 (6 bases). CDR1 is MNHEY, CDR2 SVGAGI, per germline. V shed 2 bases and J shed 0 bases, with 8 bases lying between them. The CDR3 is 15 residues long. The CDR3 bases are TGTGCCAGCAGTTACCGACAGGTCTCTGGAAACACCATATATTTT. Translation: CASSYRQVSGNTIYF.

The chain employs TRBV9 and TRBJ1-1, with D tentatively TRBD1 (6 bases). The length of the CDR3 is 15 residues. The germline V gene encodes CDR1 SGDLS and CDR2 YYNGEE. Trimming left V 0 bases short and J 5 bases short, with 14 bases between. In nucleotides, the CDR3 is TGTGCCAGCAGCGTAGAAGGGAGGGGGGTGACTGAAGCTTTCTTT. Residues: CASSVEGRGVTEAFF. The complete variable domain, with remaining parts taken from reference TRBV9 and TRBJ1-1, reads DSGVTQTPKHLITATGQRVTLRCSPRSGDLSVYWYQQSLDQGLQFLIQYYNGEERAKGNILERFSAQQFPDLHSELNLSSLELGDSALYFCASSVEGRGVTEAFFGQGTRLTVV.

This chain links TRBV7-3 with TRBJ2-5; 7 bases fit TRBD2. This CDR3 is built from 15 residues. Germline CDR1 SGHTA, CDR2 FQGTGA. J lost 5 bases, V lost 5 bases, and 11 bases had no gene match. The DNA of the CDR3 is TGTGCCAGCAGCCCGGCCGGACTAGTCGGGGAGACCCAGTACTTC. Translation gives CASSPAGLVGETQYF.

This chain joins TRBV12-5 and TRBJ2-1; 9 bases line up with TRBD2. CDR3 length: 15 amino acids. The J segment lost 4 bases and the V segment lost 7 bases, leaving 8 bases of the junction unmatched. Germline V gene lookup returns CDR1 LGHNT and CDR2 FRNRAP. The CDR3 spells CASAERLAGYNEQFF. CDR3 nucleotides: TGTGCTAGTGCGGAGAGGCTAGCGGGGTACAATGAGCAGTTCTTC. Complete variable domain (other parts from reference TRBV12-5 and TRBJ2-1): DARVTQTPRHKVTEMGQEVTMRCQPILGHNTVFWYRQTMMQGLELLAYFRNRAPLDDSGMPKDRFSAEMPDATLATLKIQPSEPRDSAVYFCASAERLAGYNEQFFGPGTRLTVL.

The genes are TRBV6-5 and TRBJ1-2, with TRBD1 as a possible D gene (6 bases). Trimming stripped 2 bases from V and 3 bases from J, with 16 bases between. The CDR3 consists of 16 residues. CDR1 is MNHEY and CDR2 is SVGAGI in the germline V gene. In DNA form, the CDR3 reads TGTGCCAGCAGTTACACAGGGTGGCAAAAAGACTATGGCTACACCTTC. Translating gives CASSYTGWQKDYGYTF.